These T cell receptor beta chains were read from a single sample in a study of OX40 agonist ivuxolimab in advanced cancers. The data were produced by immunoSEQ multiplex PCR, yet TCRdb's version contains in-frame clones alone and is incomplete. The sample lists about 19,000 clones, 65% to 70% seen once, with roughly 12% in the top ten. The sample was CD4+ or CD8+ T cells sorted from blood, taken in a trial of the OX40 agonist ivuxolimab. All receptors derive from an adult with an advanced solid tumor such as melanoma, head and neck, liver or kidney cancer. CDR3s include the opening cysteine and the closing phenylalanine or tryptophan. D genes are given only for firm matches. A clone size is listed for some rows: how often the clone was seen (once, few, many), or a class if it is expanded.

13 . TRBJ2-7 TRBV7-8 . CASSFSGSYEQYF TGTGCCAGCAGCTTTAGCGGATCCTACGAGCAGTACTTC
13 few TRBJ2-1 TRBV11-3 TRBD1 CASSTTGLNEQFF TGTGCCAGCTCCACGACAGGGCTAAATGAGCAGTTCTTC
16 . TRBJ2-1 TRBV7-9 TRBD2 CASSFNRLAGANEQFF TGTGCCAGCAGCTTTAATAGACTAGCGGGAGCCAATGAGCAGTTCTTC
13 . TRBJ1-2 TRBV6-6 . CASSRTENYGYTF TGTGCCAGCAGTAGGACAGAAAACTATGGCTACACCTTC
14 . TRBJ1-1 TRBV7-6 . CASSSGAERTEAFF TGTGCCAGCAGTTCAGGGGCGGAGAGAACTGAAGCTTTCTTT
16 . TRBJ2-7 TRBV7-9 TRBD1 CASSSPRQGPFYEQYF TGTGCCAGCAGCTCCCCGCGACAGGGGCCCTTCTACGAGCAGTACTTC
12 . TRBJ2-1 TRBV4-1 TRBD1 CASSTTGDEQFF TGCGCCAGCAGCACAACAGGGGATGAGCAGTTCTTC
13 medium-sized TRBJ1-1 TRBV5-3 . CARSGNRTTEAFF TGTGCCAGAAGTGGGAATCGAACCACTGAAGCTTTCTTT
15 medium-sized TRBJ2-1 TRBV19 TRBD1 CASSIWTGEDNEQFF TGTGCCAGTAGTATCTGGACAGGGGAGGACAATGAGCAGTTCTTC
16 once TRBJ2-5 TRBV7-9 TRBD2 CASSGLAGIRIETQYF TGTGCCAGCAGCGGACTAGCGGGAATTCGGATAGAGACCCAGTACTTC
17 . TRBJ2-7 TRBV6-4 TRBD1 CASSLEGGQGIFYEQYF TGTGCCAGCAGCTTAGAAGGGGGACAGGGCATTTTCTACGAGCAGTACTTC
16 . TRBJ2-3 TRBV28 . CASRSYRGSNADTQYF TGTGCCAGCAGAAGTTATAGGGGGAGTAACGCAGATACGCAGTATTTT
14 . TRBJ2-3 TRBV6-6 . CASSPGDFTDTQYF TGTGCCAGCAGTCCGGGGGACTTCACAGATACGCAGTATTTT
15 . TRBJ1-2 TRBV9 . CASSAYLQGKKGYTF TGTGCCAGCAGCGCGTACTTACAGGGAAAAAAGGGCTACACCTTC
16 . TRBJ1-5 TRBV21-1 . CASSKVVRQGNQPQHF TGTGCCAGCAGCAAAGTCGTAAGACAGGGTAATCAGCCCCAGCATTTT
15 . TRBJ2-5 TRBV7-9 . CASSQARRVGQTQYF TGTGCCAGCAGCCAGGCGCGGAGGGTAGGGCAGACCCAGTACTTC
12 . TRBJ2-1 TRBV10-3 . CAIRGSDNEQFF TGTGCCATCAGGGGATCGGACAATGAGCAGTTCTTC
13 . TRBJ1-6 TRBV29-1 . CSVLTEGNSPLHF TGCAGCGTATTGACCGAGGGTAATTCACCCCTCCACTTT
15 . TRBJ2-3 TRBV28 TRBD2 CASSTERGVTDTQYF TGTGCCAGCAGTACAGAGCGGGGGGTCACAGATACGCAGTATTTT
15 . TRBJ1-6 TRBV6-6 . CASKPFPTENSPLHF TGTGCCAGCAAACCCTTTCCGACAGAAAATTCACCCCTCCACTTT
16 few TRBJ2-7 TRBV4-2 . CASSQEIGTVAVGQYF TGTGCCAGCAGCCAAGAAATCGGGACCGTGGCTGTCGGGCAGTACTTC
20 . TRBJ1-3 TRBV19 . CASSPRRRGRGQLPGNTIYF TGTGCCAGTAGTCCTCGCCGAAGGGGGAGGGGACAACTCCCTGGAAACACCATATATTTT
14 . TRBJ2-3 TRBV9 . CASSVEGSGDTQYF TGTGCCAGCAGCGTAGAAGGGTCCGGGGATACGCAGTATTTT
13 medium-sized TRBJ2-2 TRBV19 . CASSITVKGELFF TGTGCCAGTAGTATTACGGTAAAGGGGGAGCTGTTTTTT
13 once TRBJ2-7 TRBV9 . CASSVEDDYEQYF TGTGCCAGCAGCGTAGAGGACGACTACGAGCAGTACTTC
17 few TRBJ2-3 TRBV28 . CASSLVPPGGVTDTQYF TGTGCCAGCAGTTTGGTCCCTCCAGGGGGGGTCACAGATACGCAGTATTTT
16 . TRBJ2-2 TRBV7-9 TRBD2 CASSFPGLVGPGELFF TGTGCCAGCAGCTTCCCGGGACTAGTCGGTCCCGGGGAGCTGTTTTTT
16 . TRBJ2-3 TRBV25-1 TRBD2 CASSGWGGSGTDTQYF TGTGCCAGCAGTGGATGGGGCGGGAGTGGCACAGATACGCAGTATTTT
19 . TRBJ2-1 TRBV29-1 TRBD2 CSVEDGLAGARSPYNEQFF TGCAGCGTTGAAGACGGCTTAGCGGGGGCCCGTTCCCCATACAATGAGCAGTTCTTC
22 medium-sized TRBJ1-4 TRBV4-1 TRBD1 CASSLTRTGAKSKGKRPEKLFF TGCGCCAGCAGCCTGACCCGGACAGGGGCGAAGAGTAAGGGAAAGCGGCCCGAAAAACTGTTTTTT
14 . TRBJ2-1 TRBV29-1 . CSVKHPGQYNEQFF TGCAGCGTAAAACACCCAGGACAGTACAATGAGCAGTTCTTC
13 once TRBJ1-2 TRBV19 . CASSIGANYGYTF TGTGCCAGTAGTATTGGGGCTAACTATGGCTACACCTTC
15 medium-sized TRBJ2-7 TRBV5-4 . CASSQNAKPDYEQYF TGTGCCAGCAGTCAAAACGCGAAGCCGGACTACGAGCAGTACTTC
14 once TRBJ1-1 TRBV2 . CASSEATPQMEAFF TGTGCCAGCAGTGAAGCGACCCCCCAAATGGAAGCTTTCTTT
13 hyperexpanded TRBJ2-2 TRBV5-6 . CASSLQNTGELFF TGTGCCAGCAGCCTCCAGAACACCGGGGAGCTGTTTTTT
10 . TRBJ2-4 TRBV6-1 . CASRENIQYF TGTGCCAGCAGGGAAAACATTCAGTACTTC
14 once TRBJ2-3 TRBV27 . CASSRAARADTQYF TGTGCCAGTTCACGGGCCGCAAGGGCAGATACGCAGTATTTT
14 . TRBJ1-5 TRBV6-5 . CASSQGQSNQPQHF TGTGCCAGCAGCCAAGGACAGAGCAATCAGCCCCAGCATTTT
14 . TRBJ1-5 TRBV5-5 . CASSLEASNQPQHF TGTGCCAGCAGCTTGGAGGCTAGCAATCAGCCCCAGCATTTT
12 . TRBJ1-1 TRBV28 . CASTGGNTEAFF TGTGCCAGCACCGGGGGGAACACTGAAGCTTTCTTT
14 few TRBJ2-3 TRBV7-8 . CASSLLRQTDTQYF TGTGCCAGCAGCTTATTGAGGCAAACAGATACGCAGTATTTT
18 . TRBJ2-6 TRBV7-9 . CASSFRSRLLSEANVLTF TGTGCCAGCAGCTTCCGGAGTAGGCTTTTATCTGAGGCCAACGTCCTGACTTTC
16 . TRBJ2-6 TRBV13 . CASSASADSGANVLTF TGTGCCAGCAGTGCCTCAGCAGACTCTGGGGCCAACGTCCTGACTTTC
15 . TRBJ2-4 TRBV5-8 . CASSTPELAKNIQYF TGTGCCAGCAGCACACCAGAACTAGCCAAAAACATTCAGTACTTC
15 . TRBJ2-7 TRBV27 TRBD2 CASSSGLAGLHEQYF TGTGCCAGCAGTTCTGGACTAGCGGGATTACACGAGCAGTACTTC
14 few TRBJ2-1 TRBV29-1 . CSVEVLGRNNEQFF TGCAGCGTTGAAGTCCTCGGTAGAAACAATGAGCAGTTCTTC
15 few TRBJ2-7 TRBV6-5 . CASSYSRQGGDEQYF TGTGCCAGCAGTTACTCGCGCCAGGGGGGCGACGAGCAGTACTTC
15 few TRBJ2-1 TRBV5-1 . CASSPGLSAYNEQFF TGCGCCAGCAGCCCTGGACTATCGGCCTACAATGAGCAGTTCTTC
16 . TRBJ2-2 TRBV12-5 . CASAFSAGPSTGELFF TGTGCTAGTGCCTTTTCTGCGGGGCCTTCCACCGGGGAGCTGTTTTTT
13 once TRBJ2-1 TRBV7-2 TRBD2 CAGSSGGYNEQFF TGTGCCGGTTCTAGCGGGGGGTACAATGAGCAGTTCTTC
15 . TRBJ2-1 TRBV7-8 . CASSAPETPGNEQFF TGTGCCAGCAGCGCCCCCGAGACGCCCGGCAATGAGCAGTTCTTC
15 many TRBJ2-1 TRBV4-1 . CASSQDRGVYNEQFF TGCGCCAGCAGCCAAGACAGGGGGGTTTACAATGAGCAGTTCTTC
14 few TRBJ1-5 TRBV6-6 TRBD1 CAVGHRGIDQPQHF TGTGCCGTAGGGCACAGGGGAATCGATCAGCCCCAGCATTTT
14 . TRBJ2-7 TRBV27 TRBD1 CASSFGTGAYEQYF TGTGCCAGCAGTTTCGGGACAGGGGCCTACGAGCAGTACTTC